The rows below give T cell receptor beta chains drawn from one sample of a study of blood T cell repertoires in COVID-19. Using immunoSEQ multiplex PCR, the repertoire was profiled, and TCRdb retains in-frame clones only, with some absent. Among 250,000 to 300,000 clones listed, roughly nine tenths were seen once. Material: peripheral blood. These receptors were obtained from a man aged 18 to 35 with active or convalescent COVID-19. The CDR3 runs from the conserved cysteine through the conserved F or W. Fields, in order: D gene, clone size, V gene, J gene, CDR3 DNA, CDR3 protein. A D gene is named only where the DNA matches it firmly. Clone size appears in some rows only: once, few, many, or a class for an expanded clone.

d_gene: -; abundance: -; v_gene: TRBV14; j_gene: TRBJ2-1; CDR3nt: TGTGCCAGCAGCCGGGAGAGAACCATGTACAATGAGCAGTTCTTC; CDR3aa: CASSRERTMYNEQFF
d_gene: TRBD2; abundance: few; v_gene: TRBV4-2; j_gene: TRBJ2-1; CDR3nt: TGTGCCAGCGCTTCAGCGGGAACCCGGGGCGACAATGAGCAGTTCTTC; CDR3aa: CASASAGTRGDNEQFF
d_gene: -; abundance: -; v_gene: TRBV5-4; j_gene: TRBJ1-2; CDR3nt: TGTGCCAGCAGCCACGACGGGGGTGCCGGCTACACCTTC; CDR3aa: CASSHDGGAGYTF
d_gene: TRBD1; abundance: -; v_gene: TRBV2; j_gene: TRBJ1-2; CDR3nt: TGTGCCAGCAGTGAACACAGGGGCTATGGCTACACCTTC; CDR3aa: CASSEHRGYGYTF
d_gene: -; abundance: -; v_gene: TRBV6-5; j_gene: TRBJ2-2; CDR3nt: TGTGCCAGTTTTGACCAGGCCGGGGAGCTGTTTTTT; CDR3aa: CASFDQAGELFF
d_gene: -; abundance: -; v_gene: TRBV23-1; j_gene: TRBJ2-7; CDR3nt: TGCGCCAGCAGTATCGTAGATTCTAGCTGGCCCTACGAGCAGTACTTC; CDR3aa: CASSIVDSSWPYEQYF
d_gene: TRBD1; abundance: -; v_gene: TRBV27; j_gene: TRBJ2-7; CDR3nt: TGTGCCAGCAGTTCCGACAGGGCCTCCTACGAGCAGTACTTC; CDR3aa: CASSSDRASYEQYF
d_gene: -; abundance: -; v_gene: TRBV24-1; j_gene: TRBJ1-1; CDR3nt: TGTGCCACCAGTGATCCGGGTGCTGAAGCTTTCTTT; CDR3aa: CATSDPGAEAFF
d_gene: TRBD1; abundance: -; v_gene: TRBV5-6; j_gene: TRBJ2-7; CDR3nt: TGTGCCAGTAACAGGGGCTACGATGAGTACTTC; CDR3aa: CASNRGYDEYF
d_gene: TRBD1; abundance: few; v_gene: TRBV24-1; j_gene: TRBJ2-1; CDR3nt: TGTGCCACCAGTAGGACAGGGGTCGTGCAGTTCTTC; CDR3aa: CATSRTGVVQFF
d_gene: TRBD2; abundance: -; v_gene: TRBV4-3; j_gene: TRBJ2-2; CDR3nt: TGCGCCCCGGGGCTAGCGGGAGTTGGGACCGGGGAGCTGTTTTTT; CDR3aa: CAPGLAGVGTGELFF
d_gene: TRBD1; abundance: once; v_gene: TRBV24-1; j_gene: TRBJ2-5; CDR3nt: TGTGCCACCAATCAGGACAGGGAAGAGACCCAGTACTTC; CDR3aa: CATNQDREETQYF
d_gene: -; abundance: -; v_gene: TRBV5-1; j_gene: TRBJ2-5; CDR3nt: TGCGCCAGCAGCCCCCTCCTCCGGGGAGGAGAGACCCAGTACTTC; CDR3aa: CASSPLLRGGETQYF
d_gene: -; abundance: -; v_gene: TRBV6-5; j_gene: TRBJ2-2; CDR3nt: TGTGCCAGCAGTTACTCGATAAATACGGTAACCGGGGAGCTGTTTTTT; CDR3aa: CASSYSINTVTGELFF
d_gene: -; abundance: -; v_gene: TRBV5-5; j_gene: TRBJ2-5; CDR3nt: TGTGCCAGCAGCTTCGATGACAGGCCCAGAGAGACCCAGTACTTC; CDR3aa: CASSFDDRPRETQYF
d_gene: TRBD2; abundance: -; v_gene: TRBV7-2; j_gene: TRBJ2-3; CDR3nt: TGTGCCAGCAGCATGACTAGCGGGGGCACAGATACGCAGTATTTT; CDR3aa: CASSMTSGGTDTQYF
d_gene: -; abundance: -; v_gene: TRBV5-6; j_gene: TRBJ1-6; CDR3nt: TGTGCCAGCAGCTTGGGCAGCTCCTATAATTCACCCCTCCACTTT; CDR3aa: CASSLGSSYNSPLHF